A selection of T cell receptor beta chains follows, all from one sample in a study of blood T cell repertoires in COVID-19. The data were produced by immunoSEQ multiplex PCR, yet TCRdb's version contains in-frame clones alone and is incomplete. The repertoire includes 200,000 to 250,000 clones, approximately 84% of them detected once, and 1.9% sits in the top ten. The sample taken for sequencing was peripheral blood. The receptors were sampled from an elderly woman with acute or convalescent COVID-19. CDR3s include the opening cysteine and the closing phenylalanine or tryptophan.

J gene: TRBJ2-2
V gene: TRBV5-1
CDR3 protein: CASTLDRGRTGELFF

J gene: TRBJ1-2
V gene: TRBV28
CDR3 protein: CASSLSFNYGYTF

J gene: TRBJ2-7
V gene: TRBV24-1
CDR3 protein: CATSDWPGLAASYEQYF

J gene: TRBJ2-3
V gene: TRBV4-1
CDR3 protein: CASSQDRREGRVDTQYF

J gene: TRBJ1-2
V gene: TRBV3-1/TRBV3-2
CDR3 protein: CASSQDDRGYGYTF

J gene: TRBJ1-5
V gene: TRBV5-5
CDR3 protein: CASSASVVQPQHF

J gene: TRBJ2-6
V gene: TRBV30
CDR3 protein: CACLLGQTGANVLTF

J gene: TRBJ1-1
V gene: TRBV6-2/TRBV6-3
CDR3 protein: CASSLPTGNTEAFF

J gene: TRBJ2-1
V gene: TRBV6-2/TRBV6-3
CDR3 protein: CASSYAGNEQFF

J gene: TRBJ2-1
V gene: TRBV6-5
CDR3 protein: CASSISGRRYNEQFF

J gene: TRBJ2-3
V gene: TRBV9
CDR3 protein: CASSPRSGGTDTQYF

J gene: TRBJ1-1
V gene: TRBV19
CDR3 protein: CASSNPYRGRTEAFF

J gene: TRBJ2-7
V gene: TRBV19
CDR3 protein: CASSQVGGSYEQYF

J gene: TRBJ1-1
V gene: TRBV18
CDR3 protein: CASSGEANTEAFF

J gene: TRBJ2-2
V gene: TRBV6-4
CDR3 protein: CASTREHNTGELFF

J gene: TRBJ1-2
V gene: TRBV6-5
CDR3 protein: CASRQPGSGGYTF

J gene: TRBJ1-2
V gene: TRBV28
CDR3 protein: CASSWPGQAITF

J gene: TRBJ2-1
V gene: TRBV3-1/TRBV3-2
CDR3 protein: CASSQGTGTSDNEQFF

J gene: TRBJ2-3
V gene: TRBV4-3
CDR3 protein: CASSQDHKTSGRGDTQYF

J gene: TRBJ1-1
V gene: TRBV11-1
CDR3 protein: CASSLGRNTEAFF

J gene: TRBJ1-2
V gene: TRBV5-1
CDR3 protein: CASMPTGGYGYTF

J gene: TRBJ2-1
V gene: TRBV30
CDR3 protein: CAWIGGEQFF

J gene: TRBJ1-2
V gene: TRBV14
CDR3 protein: CASSLAGTANYGYTF

J gene: TRBJ1-2
V gene: TRBV27
CDR3 protein: CASSLGRGQGGYTF

J gene: TRBJ1-3
V gene: TRBV7-2
CDR3 protein: CASSLVRGNTIYF

J gene: TRBJ2-1
V gene: TRBV5-1
CDR3 protein: CASSLRAGGPDEQFF

J gene: TRBJ1-5
V gene: TRBV18
CDR3 protein: CASSPRQGEGPQHF

J gene: TRBJ2-4
V gene: TRBV18
CDR3 protein: CASSPPDRGAKNIQYF

J gene: TRBJ2-7
V gene: TRBV7-2
CDR3 protein: CASSSTSGVTYEQYF

J gene: TRBJ1-5
V gene: TRBV2
CDR3 protein: CASNSRDSSGDQPQHF

J gene: TRBJ2-3
V gene: TRBV28
CDR3 protein: CASSLTQAGLGDTQYF

J gene: TRBJ2-1
V gene: TRBV27
CDR3 protein: CASSSIRTSGAGLYNEQFF

J gene: TRBJ1-5
V gene: TRBV6-1
CDR3 protein: CASSEQAFNQPQHF